The 30 T cell receptor beta chains given below trace back to one sample, sequenced in a study of blood T cell repertoires in COVID-19. The method was immunoSEQ multiplex PCR; TCRdb's version includes in-frame clones alone and lacks a portion of them. The sample records 110,000 or so clones, 70% to 90% being singletons. The sequenced material came from peripheral blood. The receptors were sampled from a woman in her forties or fifties with acute or convalescent COVID-19.

This clone has more than one count but fewer than ten. V is TRBV30 and J is TRBJ1-4, with D maybe TRBD1 (5 bases). V lost 3 bases and J 7 bases, leaving 15 bases between the germline ends. The CDR3 is 14 amino acids. Germline lookup yields CDR1 GTSNPN and CDR2 SVGIG (reference sequence). The CDR3 nucleotides are TGTGCCTGGAGCGCCAGTGGGGGGAGTGAAAAACTGTTTTTT. Translation: CAWSASGGSEKLFF.

The rearrangement joins TRBV19 to TRBJ2-3; possibly TRBD1 for D (6 bases). The CDR3 is 14 amino acids. V gave up 5 bases and J gave up 6 bases, with 15 bases separating them. Per the germline V gene, CDR1 is LNHDA and CDR2 is SQIVND (reference sequence). Written as DNA, the CDR3 is TGTGCCAGTAGTCAGGGGCATGCGGTGGATACGCAGTATTTT. Its protein is CASSQGHAVDTQYF.

The genes are TRBV7-9 and TRBJ2-1; 15 positions match TRBD2. The CDR3 covers 16 residues. V shed 4 bases and J 8 bases; nucleotides not matched to a gene: 6. Germline V lookup: CDR1 SEHNR, CDR2 FQNEAQ (reference sequence). Here the CDR3 reads CASSSGLAGGIDEQFF. Written as DNA, the CDR3 is TGTGCCAGCAGCTCGGGACTAGCGGGAGGAATCGATGAGCAGTTCTTC.

The chain combines TRBV4-3 with TRBJ2-3, with D perhaps matching TRBD1 (6 bases). V lost 0 bases, J lost 1 base, and 11 bases lay in between. This CDR3 comprises 16 residues. Looked up from germline, CDR1 is LGHNA and CDR2 is YSLEER. CDR3 coding DNA: TGCGCCAGCAGCCAAGACCCAGGGGTGCGCACAGATACGCAGTATTTT. Encoded protein: CASSQDPGVRTDTQYF.

The V and J genes are TRBV28 and TRBJ2-5, with a possible D match to TRBD2 (5 bases). Trimming cost V 5 bases and J 7 bases, with 8 bases left between them. CDR3 length: 11 residues. Germline CDR1 reads MDHEN; CDR2 reads SYDVKM. For the CDR3, the DNA is TGTGCCAGCAGTATCCGGGGGACCCAGTACTTC. As protein: CASSIRGTQYF.

The chain combines TRBV6-5 with TRBJ1-5; a possible D gene is TRBD1 (6 bases). Trimming left V 7 bases short and J 6 bases short, with 13 bases between. There are 13 residues in the CDR3. Germline CDR1 and CDR2: MNHEY and SVGAGI. The CDR3, as DNA: TGTGCCAGCACCAGGGGTTGGAGTCAGCCCCAGCATTTT. Translation gives CASTRGWSQPQHF.

The chain is built from TRBV15 and TRBJ1-5; D might be TRBD1 (6 bases). This CDR3 is built from 15 residues. Germline V CDR1 and CDR2: LNHNV, YYDKDF (reference sequence). Between the trimmed V and J ends, which lost 1 base and 0 bases, there was a span of 7 bases. CDR3 loop: CATSRVGGSNQPQHF. The CDR3, as DNA: TGTGCCACCAGCAGAGTAGGGGGTAGCAATCAGCCCCAGCATTTT.

The gene calls are TRBV12-5 and TRBJ2-5; the match to TRBD2 covers 7 bases. This CDR3 is built from 17 residues. Trimming cost V 5 bases and J 2 bases; bases outside gene matches: 14. The germline V gene encodes CDR1 LGHNT and CDR2 FRNRAP. The CDR3 nucleotides are TGTGCTAGTGGTGGGGCGGGGGTTGTCCGCCGGCAAGAGACCCAGTACTTC. It translates to CASGGAGVVRRQETQYF.

J is TRBJ2-7 and V is TRBV29-1; 9 positions agree with TRBD1. The CDR3 has 14 amino acids. From germline, CDR1 is SQVTM and CDR2 ANQGSEA. V lost 6 bases and J lost 7; bases outside the gene matches: 13. The CDR3: CSVGSGTGRGEQYF. CDR3 nucleotide sequence: TGCAGCGTCGGATCCGGGACAGGGAGAGGGGAGCAGTACTTC.

The rearrangement uses TRBV6-5 and TRBJ2-7; D gene ambiguous. Germline CDR1 MNHEY, CDR2 SVGAGI. This CDR3 has 13 amino acids. V lost 3 bases, J lost 10 bases, and 16 bases lay in between. The CDR3 here is CASSYSPGLEQYF. Here the CDR3 DNA reads TGTGCCAGCAGTTATTCCCCGGGTCTTGAACAGTACTTC.

This clone was counted a single time. This rearrangement joins TRBV5-1 to TRBJ1-1; 7 nucleotides match TRBD1. The junction had 9 bases not matched to a gene; V was cut back by 4 bases and J by 6 bases. CDR1 and CDR2 (germline): SGHRS, YFSETQ. CDR3 length: 14 residues. The CDR3 loop is CASSPQTGRAEAFF. CDR3 coding DNA: TGCGCCAGCAGCCCACAGACAGGGCGGGCTGAAGCTTTCTTT. The complete variable domain, with remaining parts taken from reference TRBV5-1 and TRBJ1-1, reads KAGVTQTPRYLIKTRGQQVTLSCSPISGHRSVSWYQQTPGQGLQFLFEYFSETQRNKGNFPGRFSGRQFSNSRSEMNVSTLELGDSALYLCASSPQTGRAEAFFGQGTRLTVV.

The chain has TRBV7-6 and TRBJ2-1, with D tentatively TRBD1 (5 bases). CDR1 SGHVS and CDR2 FNYEAQ come from the germline V gene. Trimming left V 5 bases short and J 5 bases short, with 19 bases between. The CDR3 totals 16 residues. CDR3: CASSPIRTKGNNEQFF. The DNA of the CDR3 is TGTGCCAGCAGCCCGATTCGGACAAAGGGGAACAATGAGCAGTTCTTC.

The chain combines TRBV27 with TRBJ2-1, with 7 bases fitting TRBD2. The CDR3 length is 16 residues. With V trimmed by 3 bases and J by 1 base, 6 bases remained unmatched. Germline CDR1 is MNHEY and CDR2 is SMNVEV (reference sequence). Here the CDR3 reads CASSFSSGESYNEQFF. As DNA, the CDR3 is TGTGCCAGCAGTTTTTCAAGCGGGGAGTCCTACAATGAGCAGTTCTTC.

The rearrangement links TRBV30 to TRBJ1-5; 12 bases match TRBD1. Trimming cost V 0 bases and J 3 bases; bases outside gene matches: 6. The CDR3 sequence is 17 residues long. Germline assignment: CDR1 GTSNPN and CDR2 SVGIG (reference sequence). In nucleotides, the CDR3 is TGTGCCTGGAGTGTTAAGGGACAGGGGGCTCTCAATCAGCCCCAGCATTTT. Its protein is CAWSVKGQGALNQPQHF.

The chain carries TRBV2 and TRBJ1-2; TRBD1 matches 8 bases. V was clipped by 8 bases and J by 8 bases; unmatched bases: 7. Germline CDR1 is SNHLY and CDR2 is FYNNEI. This CDR3 comprises 12 residues. The CDR3 is CASDQGARGYTF. The DNA of the CDR3 is TGTGCCAGCGACCAGGGGGCGCGCGGCTACACCTTC.

This sequence joins TRBV4-3 and TRBJ2-7, with 14 nucleotides matching TRBD2. The CDR3 covers 20 residues. Germline CDR1 LGHNA, CDR2 YSLEER. V dropped 4 bases and J dropped 0; count of bases not matched to a gene: 14. CDR3 amino acids: CASSRIVPGLAGVFSYEQYF. CDR3 in DNA: TGCGCCAGCAGCCGGATAGTCCCGGGACTAGCGGGAGTCTTCTCCTACGAGCAGTACTTC.

J is TRBJ2-1 and V is TRBV5-4; 11 bases fit TRBD2. The germline CDR1 and CDR2 sequences are SGHNT and YYREEE (reference sequence). There are 16 residues in the CDR3. The ends lost 4 bases at V and 6 bases at J; junction bases unmatched: 9. CDR3 loop: CASSRRLAGYGNEQFF. The DNA of the CDR3 is TGTGCCAGCAGCCGGAGACTAGCGGGATACGGCAATGAGCAGTTCTTC.

This clone was observed once. This sequence joins TRBV4-3 and TRBJ1-2; D not certain. Germline lookup yields CDR1 LGHNA and CDR2 YSLEER. The CDR3 has 17 residues. Trimming pared 0 bases from V and 0 bases from J, leaving 14 bases between. CDR3 sequence reads: CASSQDPGSASNYGYTF. The CDR3 DNA follows: TGCGCCAGCAGCCAAGACCCGGGGTCGGCATCTAACTATGGCTACACCTTC.

This clone was recorded only once. The gene calls are TRBV12-3 or TRBV12-4 and TRBJ1-2; D perhaps matches TRBD1 (6 bases). CDR3 size: 13 residues. V lost 6 bases, J lost 7 bases, and 15 bases lay in between. CDR3 coding DNA: TGTGCCAGCAGCTCTACAGGGTCACTTGGCTACACCTTC. Residues: CASSSTGSLGYTF.

The V gene is TRBV7-8, the J gene TRBJ2-2, with D possibly being TRBD2 (5 bases). The CDR3 is 18 amino acids. Trimming shortened V by 2 bases and J by 7 bases, and 23 bases separated the two germline ends. Germline CDR1 is SGHVS and CDR2 is FQNEAQ. The CDR3: CASSLIISPAGIGGELFF. Here the CDR3 DNA reads TGTGCCAGCAGCTTAATCATCTCTCCGGCCGGGATAGGCGGGGAGCTGTTTTTT.

The V and J genes are TRBV5-6 and TRBJ2-4; 8 positions agree with TRBD1. Trimming at V came to 2 bases and at J to 5 bases, leaving 9 bases not matched to a gene. Germline CDR1 and CDR2: SGHDT and YYEEEE. The CDR3 totals 16 residues. CDR3: CASSLVAGGVENIQYF. DNA for the CDR3: TGTGCCAGCAGCTTAGTCGCAGGGGGCGTTGAAAACATTCAGTACTTC.

The rearrangement links TRBV19 to TRBJ1-5, with TRBD1 matching over 7 bases. V lost 3 bases and J lost 0; bases outside the gene matches: 5. Germline-derived CDR1 and CDR2 are LNHDA and SQIVND (reference sequence). The CDR3 contains 16 residues. CDR3 DNA sequence: TGTGCCAGTAGTATCCAGACAGGGACTAGCAATCAGCCCCAGCATTTT. Translation: CASSIQTGTSNQPQHF.

J is TRBJ2-5 and V is TRBV4-3, with TRBD2 matching over 15 bases. Germline lookup yields CDR1 LGHNA and CDR2 YSLEER. CDR3 length equals 18 residues. V trimming: 1 base; J trimming: 3 bases; junction bases outside the gene matches: 6. CDR3 nucleotides: TGCGCCAGCAGCCAAGTCGGACTAGCGGGAGGGATCAAAGAGACCCAGTACTTC. Translating gives CASSQVGLAGGIKETQYF.

The rearrangement links TRBV12-3 or TRBV12-4 to TRBJ1-2; TRBD1 might be the D (6 bases). This CDR3 comprises 12 residues. Trimming left V 6 bases short and J 8 bases short, with 13 bases between. Here the CDR3 reads CASRRTVRGYTF. The CDR3 DNA follows: TGTGCCAGCAGAAGGACAGTTCGCGGCTACACCTTC.

The rearrangement uses TRBV28 and TRBJ2-6; possibly TRBD1 for D (6 bases). The CDR3 has 17 amino acids. V lost 5 bases to trimming and J lost 0 bases, with 14 bases between them. CDR1 and CDR2 from the germline V gene are MDHEN and SYDVKM. In nucleotides, the CDR3 is TGTGCCAGCAGTCCGACAGGAATACTCTCTGGGGCCAACGTCCTGACTTTC. Its translation is CASSPTGILSGANVLTF.

This clone was detected only a few times. The chain links TRBV27 to TRBJ2-7; D gene ambiguous. V lost 2 bases and J lost 4, with 18 bases in between. The CDR3 spans 16 residues. Germline assignment: CDR1 MNHEY and CDR2 SMNVEV (reference sequence). Here the CDR3 reads CASSLNYRSREYEQYF. The CDR3 region has the DNA TGTGCCAGCAGTTTAAACTACCGGTCTCGCGAGTACGAGCAGTACTTC.

V is TRBV10-2 and J is TRBJ2-2, with a possible D match to TRBD1 (5 bases). This CDR3 spans 16 amino acids. In germline, CDR1 is WSHSY, CDR2 SAAADI. V was trimmed by 3 bases and J by 4 bases, leaving 15 bases between them. The CDR3 DNA sequence: TGCGCCAGCAGTGATACAGGCCGAAGAAGCACCGGGGAGCTGTTTTTT. This gives the protein CASSDTGRRSTGELFF.

The chain joins TRBV3-1 (or the pseudogene TRBV3-2) to TRBJ2-2; 10 bases are shared with TRBD2. Germline CDR1 and CDR2: LGHDT and YNNKEL (reference sequence). Trimming took 7 bases from V and 5 from J; bases not matched to a gene: 13. The CDR3 has 17 residues. The CDR3: CASKGLAGGMGTGELFF. DNA of the CDR3: TGTGCCAGCAAAGGTTTAGCGGGAGGCATGGGGACCGGGGAGCTGTTTTTT.

The chain carries TRBV7-9 and TRBJ1-2; D is ambiguous. CDR3 length: 16 residues. Per the germline V gene, CDR1 is SEHNR and CDR2 is FQNEAQ (reference sequence). Trimming cost V 0 bases and J 1 base, with 12 bases left between them. The CDR3 nucleotides are TGTGCCAGCAGCTTAGCATCCCAAACAGTTAACTATGGCTACACCTTC. It is translated as CASSLASQTVNYGYTF.

The V gene is TRBV19, the J gene TRBJ1-1, with 9 bases that match TRBD1. Germline CDR1 reads LNHDA; CDR2 reads SQIVND (reference sequence). The CDR3 has 13 residues. The trim removed 7 bases at V and 5 bases at J, leaving 5 bases unmatched. The CDR3 bases are TGTGCCAGTATCCCGACAGGGGGGACTGAAGCTTTCTTT. Translated, it gives CASIPTGGTEAFF.